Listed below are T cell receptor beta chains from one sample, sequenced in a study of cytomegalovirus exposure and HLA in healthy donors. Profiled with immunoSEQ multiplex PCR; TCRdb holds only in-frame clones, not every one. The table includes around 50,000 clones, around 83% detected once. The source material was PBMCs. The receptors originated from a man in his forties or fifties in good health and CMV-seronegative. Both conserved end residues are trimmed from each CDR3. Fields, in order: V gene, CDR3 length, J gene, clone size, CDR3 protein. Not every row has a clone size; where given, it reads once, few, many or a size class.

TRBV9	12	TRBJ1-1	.	ASSVGSIGAEAF
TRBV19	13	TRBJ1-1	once	ASSIRTAMNTEAF
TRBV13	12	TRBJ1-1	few	ASRQVGLKTEAF
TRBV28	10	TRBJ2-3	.	ASRTQPGTQY
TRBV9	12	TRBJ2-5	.	AGSPRTREETQY
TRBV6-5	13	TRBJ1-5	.	ASSPRLQTEQPQH
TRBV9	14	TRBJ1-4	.	ASSVFPGQENEKLF
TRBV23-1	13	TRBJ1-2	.	ASSQSKEAGYGYT
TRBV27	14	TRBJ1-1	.	ASTSGQGGMNTEAF
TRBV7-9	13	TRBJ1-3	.	ASSLKGAVGNTIY
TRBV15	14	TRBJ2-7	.	ATSRGGRTNSYEQY
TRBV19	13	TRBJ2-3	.	ASSTLAGFTDTQY
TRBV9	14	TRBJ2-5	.	ASSVELAGGRETQY
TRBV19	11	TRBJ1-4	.	ASSAPGTEKLF
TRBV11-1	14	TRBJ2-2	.	ASSPARGAVTGELF
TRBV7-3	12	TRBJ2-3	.	ASSLGTGTDTQY
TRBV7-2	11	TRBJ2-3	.	ASSSFSSDTQY
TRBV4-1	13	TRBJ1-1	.	ASSTGQGQTTEAF
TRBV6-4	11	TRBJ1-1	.	ASSPGQNTEAF
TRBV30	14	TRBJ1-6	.	ACPHRDRHEGSPLH
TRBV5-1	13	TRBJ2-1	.	ASSLDGSSYNEQF
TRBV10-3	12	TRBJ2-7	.	AIRGTGSYYEQY
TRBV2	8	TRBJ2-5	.	ASSEETQY
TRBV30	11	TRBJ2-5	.	AWSVSGGETQY
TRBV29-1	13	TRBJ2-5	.	SADAWDRPQETQY
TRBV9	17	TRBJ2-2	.	ASSVATPTGPPNTGELF
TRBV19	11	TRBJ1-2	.	ASSIGAGVGYT
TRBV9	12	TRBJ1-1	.	ASSATGGVTEAF
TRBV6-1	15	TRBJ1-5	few	ASSVGTVLYSNQPQH
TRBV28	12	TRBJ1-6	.	ASSNRQKRSPLH
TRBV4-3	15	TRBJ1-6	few	ASSRVQGGTAGSPLH
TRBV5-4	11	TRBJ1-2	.	ASSLGAEDGYT
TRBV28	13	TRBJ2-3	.	ASTRGGAHTDTQY
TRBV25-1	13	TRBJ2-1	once	ASSESYRGNNEQF
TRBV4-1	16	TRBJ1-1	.	ASSQPYLGGEKPLEAF
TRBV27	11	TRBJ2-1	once	ASSFHHQGEQF
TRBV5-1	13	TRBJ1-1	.	ASSVTGTGDTEAF
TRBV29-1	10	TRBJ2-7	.	SVRDSSYEQY
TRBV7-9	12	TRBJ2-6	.	ASRARVGANVLT